The sample holds a few counts of the clone carrying this TCR beta chain. Antigen specificity is unknown. These data belong to a study of human T cells and chemical hapten exposure. Study summary: Across samples, TCR yields varied, mostly owing to small differences in pooled library volumes.

Individual cDNA molecules had unique molecular identifiers attached to them by the library. How the authors handled the data: Sequenced samples showed a median of approximately 100,000 TCRs each, with counts running from around 24,000 to 710,000. TCRdb re-called the reads through MiXCR, storing one row per CDR3 protein. The V and J calls come from TCRdb's annotation, not from the publication. The table includes fewer than 150,000 distinct CDR3 sequences, roughly 8.5% detected once. Total RNA was isolated from unfractionated whole blood. Broader study findings: Once DPC sensitization occurred, TCRs above 1 in 1000 frequency showed no change.

The sequence came from a human donor in good health. Some clones in this sample may be carry-over from other donors' samples. Sequencing was carried out using whole blood.

This CDR3 is CASSRGTSEAKNIQYF. CDR3 sequence (DNA): TGTGCCAGCAGCCGAGGGACTAGCGAAGCCAAAAACATTCAGTACTTC. V gene TRBV7-9 combines with J gene TRBJ2-4; 10 nucleotides agree with TRBD2. V lost 5 bases, J lost 0 bases, and 4 bases stayed unmatched. There are 16 residues in the CDR3. The V gene's germline CDR1 is SEHNR and CDR2 FQNEAQ (reference sequence).